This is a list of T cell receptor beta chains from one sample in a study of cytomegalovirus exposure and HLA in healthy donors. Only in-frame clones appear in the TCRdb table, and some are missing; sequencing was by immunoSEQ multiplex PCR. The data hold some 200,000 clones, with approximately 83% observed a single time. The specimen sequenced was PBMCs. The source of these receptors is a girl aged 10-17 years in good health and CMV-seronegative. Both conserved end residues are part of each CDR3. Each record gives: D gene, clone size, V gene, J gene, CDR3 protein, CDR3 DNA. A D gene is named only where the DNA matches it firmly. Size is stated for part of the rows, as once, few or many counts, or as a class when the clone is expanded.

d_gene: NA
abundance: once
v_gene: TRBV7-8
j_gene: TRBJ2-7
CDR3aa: CASSLVNGGEQYF
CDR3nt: TGTGCCAGCAGCTTAGTCAACGGCGGAGAGCAGTACTTC

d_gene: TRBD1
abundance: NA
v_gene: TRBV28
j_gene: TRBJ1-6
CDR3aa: CASGAGQVNSPLHF
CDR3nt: TGTGCCAGCGGAGCGGGACAGGTCAATTCACCCCTCCACTTT

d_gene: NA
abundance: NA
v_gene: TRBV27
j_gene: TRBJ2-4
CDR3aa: CASSSGVDGQNIQYF
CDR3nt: TGTGCCAGCAGTTCGGGGGTAGACGGGCAAAACATTCAGTACTTC

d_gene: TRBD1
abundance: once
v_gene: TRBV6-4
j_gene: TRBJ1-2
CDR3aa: CASSIDRGPAYGYTF
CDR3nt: TGTGCCAGTTCAATCGACAGGGGGCCAGCGTATGGCTACACCTTC

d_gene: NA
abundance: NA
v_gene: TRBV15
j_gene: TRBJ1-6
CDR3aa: CATSRESSYNSPLHF
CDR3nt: TGTGCCACCAGCAGAGAGAGCTCCTATAATTCACCCCTCCACTTT

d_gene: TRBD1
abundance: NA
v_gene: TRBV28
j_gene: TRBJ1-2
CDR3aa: CASSPSGGFYGYTF
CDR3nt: TGTGCCAGCAGTCCATCAGGGGGCTTCTATGGCTACACCTTC

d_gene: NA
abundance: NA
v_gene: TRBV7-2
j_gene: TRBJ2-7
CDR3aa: CASSRLESYEQYF
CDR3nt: TGTGCCAGCAGCCGACTAGAGAGTTACGAGCAGTACTTC

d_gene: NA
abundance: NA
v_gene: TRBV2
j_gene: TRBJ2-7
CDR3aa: CASSEEAVNEQYF
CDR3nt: TGTGCCAGCAGTGAGGAGGCGGTCAACGAGCAGTACTTC

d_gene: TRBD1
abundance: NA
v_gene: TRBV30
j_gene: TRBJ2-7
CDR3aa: CAWSRQGSTYEQYF
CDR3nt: TGTGCCTGGAGTCGACAGGGGTCTACCTACGAGCAGTACTTC

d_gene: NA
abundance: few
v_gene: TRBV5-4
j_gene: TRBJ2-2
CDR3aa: CASSLAVFDTGELFF
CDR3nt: TGTGCCAGCAGCTTGGCTGTTTTTGACACCGGGGAGCTGTTTTTT

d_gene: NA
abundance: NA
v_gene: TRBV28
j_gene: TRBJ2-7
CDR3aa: CASSLPSTGRSYEQYF
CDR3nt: TGTGCCAGCAGTTTACCCTCGACAGGGAGGAGCTACGAGCAGTACTTC

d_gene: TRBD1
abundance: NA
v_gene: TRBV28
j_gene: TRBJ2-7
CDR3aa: CASNRQGSFYEQYF
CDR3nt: TGTGCCAGCAACCGACAGGGTTCCTTTTACGAGCAGTACTTC

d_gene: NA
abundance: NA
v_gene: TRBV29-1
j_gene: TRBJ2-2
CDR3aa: CSVEVARVVPGELFF
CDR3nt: TGCAGCGTTGAAGTGGCTAGAGTAGTCCCCGGGGAGCTGTTTTTT

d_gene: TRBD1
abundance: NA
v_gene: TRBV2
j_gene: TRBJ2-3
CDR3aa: CASSEAGTGGTDTQYF
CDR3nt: TGTGCCAGCAGTGAAGCTGGGACAGGGGGCACAGATACGCAGTATTTT

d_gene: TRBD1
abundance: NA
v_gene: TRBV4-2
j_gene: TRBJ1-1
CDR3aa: CASSQEGDRNTEAFF
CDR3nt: TGTGCCAGCAGCCAAGAAGGGGACAGGAACACTGAAGCTTTCTTT

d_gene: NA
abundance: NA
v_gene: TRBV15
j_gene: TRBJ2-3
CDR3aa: CATSRVGSKVSTDTQYF
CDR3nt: TGTGCCACCAGCAGAGTGGGCAGTAAAGTAAGCACAGATACGCAGTATTTT

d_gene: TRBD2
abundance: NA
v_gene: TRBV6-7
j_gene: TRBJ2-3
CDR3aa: CARYSGGALPFTDTQYF
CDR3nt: TGTGCCAGATATAGCGGGGGGGCCCTCCCCTTCACAGATACGCAGTATTTT

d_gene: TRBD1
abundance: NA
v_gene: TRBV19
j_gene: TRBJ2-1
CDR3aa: CASSPRARGTPLNNEQFF
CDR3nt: TGTGCCAGTAGTCCCAGGGCCAGGGGGACACCCTTGAACAATGAGCAGTTCTTC

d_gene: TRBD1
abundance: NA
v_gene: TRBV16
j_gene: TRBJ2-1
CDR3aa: CASSLLNRQGSSYNEQFF
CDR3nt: TGTGCCAGCAGCCTACTCAACAGACAGGGTAGTTCCTACAATGAGCAGTTCTTC

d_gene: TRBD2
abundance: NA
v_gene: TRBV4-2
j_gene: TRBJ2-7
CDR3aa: CASSQSTSGRFYEQYF
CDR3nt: TGTGCCAGCAGCCAAAGTACTAGCGGGAGATTTTACGAGCAGTACTTC

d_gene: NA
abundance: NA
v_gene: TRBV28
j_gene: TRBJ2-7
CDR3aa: CASTGTLTYEQYF
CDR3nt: TGTGCCAGCACCGGGACACTTACCTACGAGCAGTACTTC

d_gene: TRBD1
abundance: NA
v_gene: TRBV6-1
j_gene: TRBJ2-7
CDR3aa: CASRGGQGPYEQYF
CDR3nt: TGTGCCAGCAGGGGAGGACAGGGGCCCTACGAGCAGTACTTC

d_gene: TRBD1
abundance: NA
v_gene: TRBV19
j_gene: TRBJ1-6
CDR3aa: CASRRTGLASPLHF
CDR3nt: TGTGCCAGTAGGAGGACAGGGTTGGCTTCACCCCTCCACTTT

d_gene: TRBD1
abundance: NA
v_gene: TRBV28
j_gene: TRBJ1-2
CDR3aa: CASSQIEGGQSYGYTF
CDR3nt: TGTGCCAGCAGTCAAATAGAAGGGGGACAGTCCTATGGCTACACCTTC

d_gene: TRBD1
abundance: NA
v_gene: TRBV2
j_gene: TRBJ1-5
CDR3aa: CASSSDRAYQPQHF
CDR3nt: TGTGCCAGCAGTTCCGACAGGGCCTATCAGCCCCAGCATTTT

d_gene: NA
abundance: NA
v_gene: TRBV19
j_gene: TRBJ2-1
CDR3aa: CASSIWANQGNEQFF
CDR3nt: TGTGCCAGTAGTATCTGGGCCAATCAGGGCAATGAGCAGTTCTTC

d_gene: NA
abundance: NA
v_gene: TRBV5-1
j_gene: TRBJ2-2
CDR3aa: CASSLSGTGELFF
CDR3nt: TGCGCCAGCAGCTTGTCGGGGACCGGGGAGCTGTTTTTT

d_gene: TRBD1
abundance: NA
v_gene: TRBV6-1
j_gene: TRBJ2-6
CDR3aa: CASSEAYSTGIPGANVLTF
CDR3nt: TGTGCCAGCAGTGAAGCCTATTCGACAGGGATCCCTGGGGCCAACGTCCTGACTTTC

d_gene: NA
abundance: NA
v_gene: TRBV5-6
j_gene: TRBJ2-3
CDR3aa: CASSFGGLAADTQYF
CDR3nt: TGTGCCAGCAGCTTCGGGGGCCTAGCGGCAGATACGCAGTATTTT

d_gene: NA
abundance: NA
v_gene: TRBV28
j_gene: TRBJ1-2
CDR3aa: CASMDSSNYGYTF
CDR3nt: TGTGCCAGCATGGACTCCTCCAACTATGGCTACACCTTC

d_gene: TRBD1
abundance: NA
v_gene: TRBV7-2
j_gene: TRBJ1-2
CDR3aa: CASSLAGQAGYGYTF
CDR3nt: TGTGCCAGCAGCTTAGCTGGACAGGCGGGGTATGGCTACACCTTC

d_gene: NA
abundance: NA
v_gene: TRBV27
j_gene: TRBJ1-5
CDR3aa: CASSSATGMPQHF
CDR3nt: TGTGCCAGCAGTTCAGCAACAGGGATGCCCCAGCATTTT

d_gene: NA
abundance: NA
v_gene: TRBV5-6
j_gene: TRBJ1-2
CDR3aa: CASSLGDDGRVGYTF
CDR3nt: TGTGCCAGCAGCTTAGGGGACGATGGGAGGGTTGGCTACACCTTC

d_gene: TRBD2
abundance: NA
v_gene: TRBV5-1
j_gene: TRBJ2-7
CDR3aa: CASSFLGRAPYEQYF
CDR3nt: TGCGCCAGCAGCTTTCTCGGGAGGGCCCCCTACGAGCAGTACTTC

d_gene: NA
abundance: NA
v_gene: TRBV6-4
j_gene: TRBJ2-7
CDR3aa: CASSAPGIYEQYF
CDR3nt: TGTGCCAGCAGCGCCCCGGGAATCTACGAGCAGTACTTC

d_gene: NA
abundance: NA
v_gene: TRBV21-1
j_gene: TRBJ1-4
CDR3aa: CARLGRQGATNEKLFF
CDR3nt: TGTGCCAGGCTGGGGCGACAGGGGGCAACTAATGAAAAACTGTTTTTT

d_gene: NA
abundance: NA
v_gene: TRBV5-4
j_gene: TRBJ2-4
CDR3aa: CASSFRPSLTLGMQNIQYF
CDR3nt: TGTGCCAGCAGCTTCCGCCCCTCCTTAACACTGGGCATGCAAAACATTCAGTACTTC

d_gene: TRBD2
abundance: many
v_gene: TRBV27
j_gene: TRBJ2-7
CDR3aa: CASSSRASGSPISEQYF
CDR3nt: TGTGCCAGCAGTTCTAGGGCTAGCGGGAGCCCTATCTCCGAGCAGTACTTC